This T cell receptor beta chain was retrieved from a study of blood T cells in healthy people across ages. In terms of origin and age, donors were healthy Caucasian individuals from Russia aged roughly 6 to 95. Staff drew approximately 9.7 milliliters of peripheral blood from each donor. Trimming pared 0 bases from V and 9 bases from J, leaving 13 bases between. CDR1 is SGDLS, CDR2 YYNGEE, per germline. This CDR3 contains 14 residues. Primed by a sample-barcoded 5' primer and a J-beta primer mix, a second PCR proceeded for roughly 6 to 12 cycles. TCRdb re-analysed the 5' RACE reads in MiXCR, keeping a single row per CDR3 protein. The repertoire holds about 670,000 distinct CDR3 sequences, with more than 45% as singletons.

The rearrangement joins TRBV9 to TRBJ2-1, with D unclear. The sample taken for sequencing was blood. The TCR sequence derives from an elderly woman in good health. In DNA, the CDR3 is TGTGCCAGCAGCGTAGAGGCTAGTGGTCTTGAGCAGTTCTTC. This translates into CASSVEASGLEQFF.